One sample yielded the 26 T cell receptor beta chains listed below, sequenced in a study of T-cell reconstitution after alpha-beta-depleted transplantation in children. It was with unique molecular identifiers that the TCRbeta library was prepared. TCRdb reanalysed the PCR reads using MiXCR and keeps one entry per CDR3 protein. Here the sample spans 440,000 or so distinct CDR3 sequences, over 40% being singletons. The specimen was PBMCs, collected before TCRalphabeta/CD19-depleted stem cell transplant. The receptors come from a girl aged 2 to 10 with aplastic anemia, due to receive a stem cell transplant.

The CDR3 reads CASSQDEGVGTDTQYF. For the CDR3, the DNA is TGTGCCAGCAGCCAAGACGAGGGGGTCGGCACAGATACGCAGTATTTT. The chain recombines TRBV4-2 with TRBJ2-3; D perhaps matches TRBD1 (6 bases). V was clipped by 0 bases and J by 1 base, with 11 bases between them. The germline V gene encodes CDR1 LGHNA and CDR2 YNFKEQ. The CDR3 is made up of 16 amino acids.

This rearrangement joins TRBV20-1 to TRBJ2-7; 8 bases map to TRBD2. V lost 1 base, J lost 3 bases, and 5 bases stayed unmatched. The germline CDR1 and CDR2 sequences are DFQATT and SNEGSKA (reference sequence). This CDR3 has 14 amino acids. The CDR3 protein is CSARVTSGYYEQYF. The CDR3 bases are TGCAGTGCTAGAGTAACTAGCGGATACTACGAGCAGTACTTC.

This sequence joins TRBV20-1 and TRBJ1-5; D not certain. Germline CDR1 reads DFQATT; CDR2 reads SNEGSKA (reference sequence). There are 12 residues in the CDR3. Trimming took 5 bases from V and 1 from J, leaving 6 bases between them. DNA of the CDR3: TGCAGTGCTGGCGTGAGCAATCAGCCCCAGCATTTT. This translates into CSAGVSNQPQHF.

This clonotype was picked up many times. The chain joins TRBV5-1 to TRBJ2-3; D might be TRBD1 or TRBD2, each matching 5 bases. Trimming left V 3 bases short and J 3 bases short, with 14 bases between. Germline V gene lookup returns CDR1 SGHRS and CDR2 YFSETQ. This CDR3 is 15 amino acids long. The CDR3 DNA is TGCGCCAGCAGCTACCAAGAGGGGCGGACAGATACGCAGTATTTT. Its protein is CASSYQEGRTDTQYF.

This clonotype was found a few times. The DNA for the CDR3 is TGCAGTGCTAGAGAAACAAGGACAGGGGGATTCTACGAGCAGTACTTC. Amino acids: CSARETRTGGFYEQYF. The chain combines TRBV20-1 with TRBJ2-7; 10 bases map to TRBD1. V lost 0 bases and J lost 3; bases outside the gene matches: 8. The CDR3 totals 16 residues. Germline CDR1 DFQATT, CDR2 SNEGSKA (reference sequence).

This clonotype was observed many times. This rearrangement joins TRBV20-1 to TRBJ1-1; the D gene is possibly TRBD1 (6 bases). Germline CDR1 DFQATT, CDR2 SNEGSKA (reference sequence). V was shortened by 6 bases and J by 7 bases, with 24 bases between the two germline ends. This CDR3 region has 15 residues. The CDR3 region has the DNA TGCAGTGCCGGTCCTAATTCCAGGGGTTTCGTTGAAGCTTTCTTT. It specifies CSAGPNSRGFVEAFF.

This clonotype was found many times. J is TRBJ2-2 and V is TRBV6-5; 12 bases map to TRBD1. J gave up 5 bases and V 6 bases, and 7 bases lay outside the gene matches. The CDR3 runs 16 residues. CDR1 is MNHEY and CDR2 is SVGAGI in the germline V gene. The CDR3: CASSRDRGRETGELFF. Written as DNA, the CDR3 is TGTGCCAGCAGCCGGGACAGGGGGCGTGAGACCGGGGAGCTGTTTTTT.

The sample holds a few counts of this clonotype. The V and J genes are TRBV12-3 or TRBV12-4 and TRBJ2-1; D remains ambiguous. The CDR3 has 17 residues. Trimming pared 3 bases from V and 3 bases from J, leaving 18 bases between. DNA for the CDR3: TGTGCCAGCAGTTTTAGAGTAGGACGGAGAAGCTACAATGAGCAGTTCTTC. Protein: CASSFRVGRRSYNEQFF.

This clonotype was observed many times. This chain links TRBV7-3 with TRBJ2-5; 8 positions match TRBD2. This CDR3 is 17 amino acids long. Germline V gene lookup returns CDR1 SGHTA and CDR2 FQGTGA. V was pared by 2 bases and J by 2 bases, with 10 bases of the junction left unmatched. The CDR3 reads CASSLHRGSGEQETQYF. For the CDR3, the DNA is TGTGCCAGCAGCTTACACCGCGGTAGCGGGGAACAAGAGACCCAGTACTTC.

This rearrangement joins TRBV20-1 to TRBJ2-2; D possibly uses TRBD1 or TRBD2 (5 bases each). The V and J ends lost 0 bases and 4 bases respectively, with 9 bases between them. The CDR3 extends over 14 amino acids. Germline values: CDR1 DFQATT, CDR2 SNEGSKA (reference sequence). The CDR3 loop reads CSARDAGATGELFF. CDR3 DNA sequence: TGCAGTGCTAGAGATGCCGGGGCCACCGGGGAGCTGTTTTTT.

The rearrangement joins TRBV15 to TRBJ2-7; a weak D match, TRBD2 (6 bases). Germline assignment: CDR1 LNHNV and CDR2 YYDKDF (reference sequence). The CDR3 loop spans 13 amino acids. The V and J ends lost 5 bases and 5 bases respectively, with 13 bases between them. The CDR3 DNA is TGTGCCACCAGCGGGGACTCAGCTCACGAGCAGTACTTC. Translated: CATSGDSAHEQYF.

Note on this clonotype: Its ends do not fully match the called genes, so a read error is possible. The chain has TRBV4-2 and TRBJ1-1; D gene unclear. The CDR3 runs 12 residues. Germline loops: CDR1 LGHNA, CDR2 YNFKEQ. CDR3 region: CASSQDQVEPFF. For the CDR3, the DNA is TGTGCCAGCAGCCAAGATCAGGTTGAACCTTTCTTT.

The V gene is TRBV7-2, the J gene TRBJ2-7; 11 nucleotides line up with TRBD2. The germline V gene encodes CDR1 SGHTA and CDR2 FQGNSA. This CDR3 contains 14 residues. The V and J ends lost 4 bases and 5 bases, in that order; junction bases with no gene match: 4. As DNA, the CDR3 is TGTGCCAGCAGCTCACTAGCGGGAGTCCACGAGCAGTACTTC. It yields the protein CASSSLAGVHEQYF. Using reference TRBV7-2 and TRBJ2-7 for the parts outside the CDR3, the full variable domain is GAGVSQSPSNKVTEKGKDVELRCDPISGHTALYWYRQSLGQGLEFLIYFQGNSAPDKSGLPSDRFSAERTGGSVSTLTIQRTQQEDSAVYLCASSSLAGVHEQYFGPGTRLTVT.

This chain uses TRBV20-1 with TRBJ2-3; 9 nucleotides agree with TRBD2. CDR1 DFQATT and CDR2 SNEGSKA come from the germline V gene (reference sequence). The CDR3 runs 16 residues. The ends lost 1 base at V and 2 bases at J; junction bases unmatched: 7. CDR3 bases: TGCAGTGCTAGAGTGTCTAGCGGGGTCAACACAGATACGCAGTATTTT. It yields the protein CSARVSSGVNTDTQYF.

There are a few counts of this clonotype. The J gene is TRBJ1-5, the V gene TRBV18, with no clear D. CDR1 KGHSH and CDR2 LQKENI come from the germline V gene. This CDR3 contains 12 residues. The V and J ends lost 5 bases and 8 bases respectively, with 10 bases between them. CDR3 bases: TGTGCCAGCTCATCCCCCAACAAGCCCCAGCATTTT. Protein: CASSSPNKPQHF.

This clonotype turned up a few times. The chain is built from TRBV2 and TRBJ2-1; D ambiguous. Germline loops: CDR1 SNHLY, CDR2 FYNNEI. The CDR3 has 13 amino acids. V was shortened by 7 bases and J by 7 bases, with 14 bases between the two germline ends. The CDR3 spells CASNPEPTNEQFF. The CDR3, as DNA: TGTGCCAGCAATCCCGAACCTACAAATGAGCAGTTCTTC.

At least ten counts were recorded for this clonotype. The chain recombines TRBV20-1 with TRBJ2-3; perhaps TRBD2 as D (6 bases). Deletions cut 7 bases from V and 0 bases from J, with 17 bases between. The CDR3 consists of 15 residues. The V gene's germline CDR1 is DFQATT and CDR2 SNEGSKA (reference sequence). CDR3 bases: TGCAGTGGCGGGGCGGGCCAGTCTAGCACAGATACGCAGTATTTT. Protein product: CSGGAGQSSTDTQYF.

The chain recombines TRBV7-9 with TRBJ1-4, with D possibly TRBD1 on 5 matching bases. The length of the CDR3 is 15 residues. V was trimmed by 4 bases and J by 7 bases, leaving 16 bases between them. Germline CDR1 SEHNR, CDR2 FQNEAQ (reference sequence). The CDR3: CASSSPIGRGEKLFF. The CDR3 DNA is TGTGCCAGCAGCTCCCCCATTGGGAGGGGTGAAAAACTGTTTTTT.

V usage is TRBV3-1 and J usage is TRBJ2-4; D is perhaps TRBD1 (6 bases). From germline, CDR1 is LGHDT and CDR2 YNNKEL (reference sequence). Trimming cost V 6 bases and J 9 bases, with 21 bases left between them. The length of the CDR3 is 15 residues. CDR3 region: CASSSHRAESAIQYF. The CDR3 coding sequence is TGTGCCAGCAGTTCCCACAGGGCTGAATCTGCCATTCAGTACTTC.

The chain employs TRBV20-1 and TRBJ1-2, with 11 bases lining up with TRBD1. This CDR3 is built from 14 residues. Germline loops: CDR1 DFQATT, CDR2 SNEGSKA (reference sequence). V gave up 6 bases and J gave up 8 bases; unmatched junction bases: 11. CDR3 coding DNA: TGCAGTGCCGTAGGGACAGGGGGTTTTCGGGGCTACACCTTC. Encoded protein: CSAVGTGGFRGYTF.

This clonotype was observed at least ten times. The chain has TRBV15 and TRBJ2-1; the D is unclear. CDR3 size: 11 residues. With 5 bases removed from V and 5 bases from J, the gap between germline ends came to 4 bases. Germline loops: CDR1 LNHNV, CDR2 YYDKDF (reference sequence). In DNA, the CDR3 is TGTGCCACCAGCCTCCACAATGAGCAGTTCTTC. This encodes CATSLHNEQFF.

This clonotype was seen a few times. The chain carries TRBV5-1 and TRBJ2-3; TRBD1 or TRBD2 may be the D gene (5 bases each). V lost 4 bases and J 1 base, leaving 13 bases between the germline ends. CDR3 length equals 15 residues. The germline gives CDR1 SGHRS, CDR2 YFSETQ. CDR3 amino acids: CASSPLPGRTDTQYF. The CDR3 DNA reads as TGCGCCAGCAGCCCTCTGCCGGGGCGCACAGATACGCAGTATTTT.

Details on this clonotype: This may arise from a read error, as a much more abundant clone is one base away. The genes are TRBV12-3 or TRBV12-4 and TRBJ2-1, with D possibly being TRBD2 (7 bases). Trimming shortened V by 6 bases and J by 8 bases, and 20 bases separated the two germline ends. CDR3 size: 15 residues. As DNA, the CDR3 is TGTGCCAGCAGCCCTCGGGGGGAGGGGGTCCATGAGCAGTTCTTC. Its protein product is CASSPRGEGVHEQFF.

The V call is TRBV20-1, the J call TRBJ1-2; 7 bases line up with TRBD1. Germline loops: CDR1 DFQATT, CDR2 SNEGSKA (reference sequence). The CDR3 runs 13 residues. Trimming took 6 bases from V and 4 from J; bases not matched to a gene: 8. The CDR3 DNA reads TGCAGTGCCGGGGGACAGCGATCCTATGGCTACACCTTC. This translates into CSAGGQRSYGYTF.

This clonotype was observed at least ten times. The V gene is TRBV12-3 or TRBV12-4, the J gene TRBJ1-1; a possible D gene is TRBD1 (5 bases). V was trimmed by 1 base and J by 4 bases, leaving 16 bases between them. The CDR3 consists of 16 residues. In nucleotides, the CDR3 is TGTGCCAGCAGTTTAGTTTTCGGGGGGATCGGCACTGAAGCTTTCTTT. Translated: CASSLVFGGIGTEAFF.

The CDR3 coding sequence is TGTGCCAGCAGCGTAGATGTGGACTCTGGGGCCAACGTCCTGACTTTC. It encodes CASSVDVDSGANVLTF. V and J are TRBV9 and TRBJ2-6; D is unresolved. Germline V gene lookup returns CDR1 SGDLS and CDR2 YYNGEE. The V and J ends lost 0 bases and 0 bases respectively, with 7 bases between them. The CDR3 has 16 residues.